This TCR beta chain was sequenced in a study of blood T cell repertoires in COVID-19. On the study more broadly: Acute and convalescent COVID-19 samples came from the United States, Italy and Spain.

The CDR3 is 14 amino acids. V was trimmed by 0 bases and J by 0 bases, leaving 6 bases between them. Germline lookup yields CDR1 SGHRS and CDR2 YFSETQ. The authors' processing: Amplifying reference gene primers gave estimates of nucleated cell counts. Measured with immunoSEQ multiplex PCR; TCRdb has only the in-frame clones, and not every one. V, J and clone size reflect that table, while D and trimming were determined from the DNA. The profile covers tens of thousands of clones, with around three quarters appearing a single time and under 25% taken by the ten largest. The sample consisted of peripheral blood. The chain links TRBV5-1 to TRBJ2-5, with a tentative D call TRBD1 (5 bases). This sequence originates from a woman older than 75 with acute or convalescent COVID-19. In DNA, the CDR3 is TGCGCCAGCAGCTTGGCAGGGTACCAAGAGACCCAGTACTTC. Amino acids: CASSLAGYQETQYF.